Presented here are 20 T cell receptor beta chains from one specimen sequenced in a study of CD8 T cells in Susac syndrome (dated by TCRdb to between 2017 and 2020). To prepare the library, the immunoSEQ multiplex PCR assay was applied. RNA was extracted using the RNeasy kit, and roughly 0.5 to 1 ug of the RNA was reverse transcribed with random hexamers. TCRdb reprocessing: public reads trimmed at Q25 with fastp, clones called with MiXCR, in-frame beta chains kept. Each CDR3 protein gets just one entry, which takes the most common genes and DNA from the rows behind it. This sample has over 150,000 distinct CDR3 sequences in its table, and 85% to 95% of those were observed once. The ten largest account for approximately 0.09% of the sample. The sequencing sample was made of CD4+ T cells from PBMCs. The source of these receptors is a human donor with multiple sclerosis.

The chain uses TRBV20-1 and TRBJ1-1; TRBD1 matches at 7 bases. The V segment lost 0 bases and the J segment 8 bases; nucleotides outside the gene matches: 9. The CDR3 is 14 amino acids. Germline lookup yields CDR1 DFQATT and CDR2 SNEGSKA (reference sequence). The CDR3 loop reads CSAREERQGREAFF. DNA for the CDR3: TGCAGTGCTAGAGAAGAAAGACAGGGCAGAGAAGCTTTCTTT.

The V gene is TRBV7-9, the J gene TRBJ2-7, with no clear D. Germline assignment: CDR1 SEHNR and CDR2 FQNEAQ (reference sequence). The CDR3 totals 12 residues. The V and J ends lost 2 bases and 4 bases respectively, with 6 bases between them. CDR3 residues: CASSLTDYEQYF. The CDR3 DNA follows: TGTGCCAGCAGCTTAACGGATTACGAGCAGTACTTC.

V and J are TRBV4-2 and TRBJ1-4, with TRBD1 matching over 7 bases. Germline CDR1 LGHNA, CDR2 YNFKEQ. Unmatched junction bases numbered 11, after V lost 5 bases and J lost 8 bases. This CDR3 region has 15 residues. The CDR3 region is CASSTRTGWGEKLFF. The CDR3 nucleotides read TGTGCCAGCAGCACTAGGACAGGCTGGGGGGAAAAACTGTTTTTT.

This chain links TRBV7-8 with TRBJ1-2; D remains ambiguous. Between the trimmed V and J ends, which lost 5 bases and 3 bases, there was a span of 10 bases. CDR1 is SGHVS, CDR2 FQNEAQ, per germline. The CDR3 has 13 amino acids. CDR3 in DNA: TGTGCCAGCAGCCAACCAAGAGACTATGGCTACACCTTC. It translates to CASSQPRDYGYTF.

The chain combines TRBV5-1 with TRBJ2-3; 13 bases match TRBD2. The V segment lost 3 bases and the J segment 3 bases; nucleotides outside the gene matches: 1. Looked up from germline, CDR1 is SGHRS and CDR2 is YFSETQ. CDR3 length: 15 residues. The chain's CDR3 is CASSWGLAGTDTQYF. The CDR3 coding sequence is TGCGCCAGCAGCTGGGGACTAGCGGGGACAGATACGCAGTATTTT. Supplemented by reference TRBV5-1 and TRBJ2-3, the full variable domain reads KAGVTQTPRYLIKTRGQQVTLSCSPISGHRSVSWYQQTPGQGLQFLFEYFSETQRNKGNFPGRFSGRQFSNSRSEMNVSTLELGDSALYLCASSWGLAGTDTQYFGPGTRLTVL.

This chain joins TRBV12-3 or TRBV12-4 and TRBJ1-1; a possible D gene is TRBD1 (6 bases). This CDR3 has 14 amino acids. Trimming took 5 bases from V and 4 from J, leaving 14 bases between them. The CDR3 spells CASSLDSTSTEAFF. The CDR3 nucleotides read TGTGCCAGCAGTCTGGACAGCACGAGCACTGAAGCTTTCTTT.

This clonotype has just one count. This chain links TRBV6-2 or TRBV6-3 with TRBJ1-1; D ambiguous. Between the trimmed V and J ends, which lost 10 bases and 0 bases, there was a span of 18 bases. The CDR3 length is 15 residues. Germline V lookup: CDR1 MNHEY, CDR2 SVGEGT. CDR3 loop: CATQTGSAMNTEAFF. DNA of the CDR3: TGTGCCACCCAAACGGGATCAGCAATGAACACTGAAGCTTTCTTT.

This chain joins TRBV12-3 or TRBV12-4 and TRBJ2-7; D may be TRBD1 or TRBD2 (6 bases each). There are 13 residues in the CDR3. Trimming stripped 1 base from V and 6 bases from J, with 10 bases between. The CDR3 DNA is TGTGCCAGCAGTTTAGAGGGGGGATCCGAGCAGTACTTC. Translated, it gives CASSLEGGSEQYF.

This chain uses TRBV4-2 with TRBJ2-3, with 9 nucleotides matching TRBD1. The germline gives CDR1 LGHNA, CDR2 YNFKEQ. V trimming: 1 base; J trimming: 5 bases; junction bases outside the gene matches: 4. The CDR3 is made up of 15 amino acids. This CDR3 reads CASSQGDRDKDTQYF. The DNA of the CDR3 is TGTGCCAGCAGCCAAGGGGACAGGGATAAAGATACGCAGTATTTT.

The chain is built from TRBV10-1 and TRBJ2-5, with a tentative D call TRBD1 (6 bases). The V end lost 6 bases, the J end lost 2 bases, and 10 bases lay between the germline ends. This CDR3 contains 13 residues. The germline gives CDR1 WNHNN, CDR2 SYGVQD (reference sequence). As DNA, the CDR3 is TGCGCCAGCAGCGGGACACTACAAGAGACCCAGTACTTC. Protein sequence: CASSGTLQETQYF.

The chain links TRBV29-1 to TRBJ2-7; the D is unclear. The CDR3 is 13 amino acids. V dropped 0 bases and J dropped 10 bases, with 16 bases sitting between them. Germline assignment: CDR1 SQVTM and CDR2 ANQGSEA. CDR3 coding DNA: TGCAGCGTTGAAGATGGGTCAAGGGCGAACCAGTACTTC. It encodes CSVEDGSRANQYF.

The chain joins TRBV6-5 to TRBJ2-3; 7 bases line up with TRBD1. The CDR3 consists of 14 residues. With V trimmed by 2 bases and J by 5 bases, 4 bases remained unmatched. The V gene's germline CDR1 is MNHEY and CDR2 SVGAGI. The CDR3 protein is CASSYRTGLDTQYF. The CDR3 DNA reads TGTGCCAGCAGTTACCGGACAGGACTAGATACGCAGTATTTT.

The genes are TRBV30 and TRBJ2-7; 10 nucleotides match TRBD2. CDR3 length: 14 amino acids. Trimming took 2 bases from V and 4 from J; bases not matched to a gene: 5. The germline gives CDR1 GTSNPN, CDR2 SVGIG (reference sequence). CDR3 nucleotide sequence: TGTGCCTGGAGTAAGGCTAGCGGGAGTTACGAGCAGTACTTC. This gives the protein CAWSKASGSYEQYF.

The gene calls are TRBV11-1 and TRBJ2-5; 8 nucleotides match TRBD2. V trimming: 5 bases; J trimming: 9 bases; junction bases outside the gene matches: 11. This CDR3 has 14 amino acids. CDR1 is SGHAT, CDR2 FQDESV, per germline (reference sequence). The chain's CDR3 is CASSRDRRGGSQYF. In DNA, the CDR3 is TGTGCCAGCAGCAGGGACCGCCGGGGGGGGTCCCAGTACTTC. The full variable domain, completed using reference TRBV11-1 and TRBJ2-5, is EAEVAQSPRYKITEKSQAVAFWCDPISGHATLYWYRQILGQGPELLVQFQDESVVDDSQLPKDRFSAERLKGVDSTLKIQPAELGDSAMYLCASSRDRRGGSQYFGPGTRLLVL.

V usage is TRBV28 and J usage is TRBJ1-5; D may be TRBD1 (5 bases). V was cut by 4 bases and J by 6 bases, with 16 bases left in between. This CDR3 has 15 amino acids. Looked up from germline, CDR1 is MDHEN and CDR2 is SYDVKM. The CDR3 coding sequence is TGTGCCAGCAGTTATCCGACAGTGGCTCTTCAGCCCCAGCATTTT. It codes for CASSYPTVALQPQHF.

This clonotype was picked up a small number of times. The J gene is TRBJ2-6, the V gene TRBV6-1; D may be TRBD1 (5 bases). The CDR3 length is 17 residues. CDR1 and CDR2 from the germline V gene are MNHNS and SASEGT. V dropped 5 bases and J dropped 0 bases, with 14 bases sitting between them. As DNA, the CDR3 is TGTGCCAGCAGTCAGACAGTCAGCCACTCTGGGGCCAACGTCCTGACTTTC. Protein product: CASSQTVSHSGANVLTF.

This clonotype was seen only a few times. As DNA, the CDR3 is TGTGCCAGCAGTTTAAGGGGAGGGGGCCAAGAGACCCAGTACTTC. It encodes CASSLRGGGQETQYF. The rearrangement uses TRBV28 and TRBJ2-5; the D gene is possibly TRBD2 (7 bases). Between the trimmed V and J ends, which lost 2 bases and 1 base, there was a span of 11 bases. The CDR3 length is 15 residues. Germline CDR1 is MDHEN and CDR2 is SYDVKM.

The chain employs TRBV6-2 or TRBV6-3 and TRBJ2-7; D may be TRBD1 or TRBD2 (5 bases each). This CDR3 is 13 amino acids long. Trimming stripped 2 bases from V and 9 bases from J, with 14 bases between. Germline CDR1 MNHEY, CDR2 SVGEGT. CDR3 in DNA: TGTGCCAGCAGTTACCGGGACGTCTCACGGCAGTACTTC. Translated, it gives CASSYRDVSRQYF.

The CDR3 sequence is CASSVPGTDTQYF. The CDR3 region has the DNA TGCGCCAGCAGCGTCCCAGGTACAGATACGCAGTATTTT. The chain combines TRBV5-1 with TRBJ2-3, with D uncertain. V was shortened by 4 bases and J by 3 bases, with 9 bases between the two germline ends. CDR3 length: 13 residues. The germline V gene has CDR1 SGHRS and CDR2 YFSETQ.

This rearrangement joins TRBV27 to TRBJ2-3; 11 bases map to TRBD2. Germline trimming cut 11 bases from V and 0 bases from J; bases unmatched to any gene: 13. Germline lookup yields CDR1 MNHEY and CDR2 SMNVEV (reference sequence). This CDR3 has 17 amino acids. The CDR3 sequence: CAARTSGRGLSTDTQYF. As DNA, the CDR3 is TGTGCCGCCAGAACTAGCGGGAGAGGATTAAGCACAGATACGCAGTATTTT.